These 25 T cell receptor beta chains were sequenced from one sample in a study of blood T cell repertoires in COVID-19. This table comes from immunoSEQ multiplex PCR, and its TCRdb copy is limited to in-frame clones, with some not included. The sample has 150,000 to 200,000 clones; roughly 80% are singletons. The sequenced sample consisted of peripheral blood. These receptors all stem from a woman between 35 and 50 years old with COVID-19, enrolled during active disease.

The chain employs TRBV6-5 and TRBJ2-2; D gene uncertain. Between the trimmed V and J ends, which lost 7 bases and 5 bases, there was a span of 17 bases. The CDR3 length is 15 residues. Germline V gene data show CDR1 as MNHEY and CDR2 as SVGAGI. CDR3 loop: CASKLRSSGTGELFF. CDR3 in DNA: TGTGCCAGCAAACTTCGGTCATCGGGTACCGGGGAGCTGTTTTTT.

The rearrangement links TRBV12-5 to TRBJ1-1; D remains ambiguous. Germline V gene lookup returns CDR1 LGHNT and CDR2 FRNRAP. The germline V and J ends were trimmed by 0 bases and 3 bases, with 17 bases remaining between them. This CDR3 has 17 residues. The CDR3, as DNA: TGTGCTAGTGGTTTGGTACTGGCAGGAGGTCGGGACACTGAAGCTTTCTTT. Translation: CASGLVLAGGRDTEAFF. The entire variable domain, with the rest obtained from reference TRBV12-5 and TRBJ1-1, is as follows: DARVTQTPRHKVTEMGQEVTMRCQPILGHNTVFWYRQTMMQGLELLAYFRNRAPLDDSGMPKDRFSAEMPDATLATLKIQPSEPRDSAVYFCASGLVLAGGRDTEAFFGQGTRLTVV.

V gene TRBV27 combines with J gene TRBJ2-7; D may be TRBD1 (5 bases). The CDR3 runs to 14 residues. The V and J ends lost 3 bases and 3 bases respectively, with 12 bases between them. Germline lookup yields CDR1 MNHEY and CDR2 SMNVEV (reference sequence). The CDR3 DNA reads TGTGCCAGCAGTTTGGGAACAGGAGTCTACGAGCAGTACTTC. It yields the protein CASSLGTGVYEQYF.

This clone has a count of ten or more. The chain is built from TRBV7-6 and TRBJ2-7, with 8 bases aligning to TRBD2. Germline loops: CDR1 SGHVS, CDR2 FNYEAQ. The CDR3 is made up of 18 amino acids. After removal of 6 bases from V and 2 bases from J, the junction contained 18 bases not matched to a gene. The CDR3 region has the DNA TGTGCCAGCAGTCAATCTAGCGGGTTGGGCCCCCTTACCTACGAGCAGTACTTC. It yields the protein CASSQSSGLGPLTYEQYF.

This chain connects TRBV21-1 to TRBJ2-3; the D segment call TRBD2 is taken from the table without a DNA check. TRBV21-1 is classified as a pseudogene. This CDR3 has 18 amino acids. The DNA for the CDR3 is TGTGCCAGCAGCTCCAATCCGGGACTAGCCCCTAGCACAGATACGCAGTATTTT. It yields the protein CASSSNPGLAPSTDTQYF.

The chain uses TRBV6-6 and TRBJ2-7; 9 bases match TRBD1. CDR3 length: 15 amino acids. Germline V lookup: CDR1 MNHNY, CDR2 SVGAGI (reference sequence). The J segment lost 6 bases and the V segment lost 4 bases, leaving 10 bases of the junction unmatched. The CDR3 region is CASSSPGQGGAEQYF. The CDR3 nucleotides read TGTGCCAGCAGTTCGCCGGGACAGGGTGGGGCCGAGCAGTACTTC.

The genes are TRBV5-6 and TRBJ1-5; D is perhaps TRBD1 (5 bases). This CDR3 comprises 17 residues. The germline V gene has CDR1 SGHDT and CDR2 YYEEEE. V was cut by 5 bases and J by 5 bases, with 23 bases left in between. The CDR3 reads CASSHTRGGAFDQPQHF. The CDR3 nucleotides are TGTGCCAGCAGTCACACACGGGGAGGGGCTTTCGATCAGCCCCAGCATTTT.

CDR3 bases: TGTGCCAGTAAGACCGGTAGCGGGAGCAACTACAATGAGCAGTTCTTC. Its protein product is CASKTGSGSNYNEQFF. The chain has TRBV19 and TRBJ2-1, with 9 nucleotides matching TRBD2. This CDR3 comprises 16 residues. In germline, CDR1 is LNHDA, CDR2 SQIVND (reference sequence). Losses at the gene ends were 7 bases for V and 3 bases for J; bases not matched to a gene: 10.

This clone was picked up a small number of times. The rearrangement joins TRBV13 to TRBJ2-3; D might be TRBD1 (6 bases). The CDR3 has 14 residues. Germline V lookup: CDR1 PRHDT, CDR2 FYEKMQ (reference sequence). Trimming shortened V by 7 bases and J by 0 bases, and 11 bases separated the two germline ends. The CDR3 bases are TGTGCCAGCATGACGGGACACAGCACAGATACGCAGTATTTT. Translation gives CASMTGHSTDTQYF.

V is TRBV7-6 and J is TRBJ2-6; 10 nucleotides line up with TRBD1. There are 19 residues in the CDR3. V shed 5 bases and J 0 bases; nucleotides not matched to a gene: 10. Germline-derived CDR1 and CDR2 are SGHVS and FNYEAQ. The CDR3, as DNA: TGTGCCAGCAGCATCGGACAGGGGGGCCCCATCTCTGGGGCCAACGTCCTGACTTTC. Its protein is CASSIGQGGPISGANVLTF. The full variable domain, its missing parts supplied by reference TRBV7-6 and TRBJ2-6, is GAGVSQSPRYKVTKRGQDVALRCDPISGHVSLYWYRQALGQGPEFLTYFNYEAQQDKSGLPNDRFSAERPEGSISTLTIQRTEQRDSAMYRCASSIGQGGPISGANVLTFGAGSRLTVL.

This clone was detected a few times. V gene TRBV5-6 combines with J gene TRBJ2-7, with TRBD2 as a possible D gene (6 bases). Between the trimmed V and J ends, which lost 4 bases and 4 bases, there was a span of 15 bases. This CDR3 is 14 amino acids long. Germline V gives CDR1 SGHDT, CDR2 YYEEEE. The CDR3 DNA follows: TGTGCCAGCAGCCCCGCGGGGCGGCTATACGAGCAGTACGTC. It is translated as CASSPAGRLYEQYV.

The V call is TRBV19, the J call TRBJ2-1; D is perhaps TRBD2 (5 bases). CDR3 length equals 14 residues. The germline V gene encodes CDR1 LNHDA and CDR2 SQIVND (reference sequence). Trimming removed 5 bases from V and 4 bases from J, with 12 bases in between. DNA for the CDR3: TGTGCCAGTAGTCCCGAGGGCCGTTACAATGAGCAGTTCTTC. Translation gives CASSPEGRYNEQFF.

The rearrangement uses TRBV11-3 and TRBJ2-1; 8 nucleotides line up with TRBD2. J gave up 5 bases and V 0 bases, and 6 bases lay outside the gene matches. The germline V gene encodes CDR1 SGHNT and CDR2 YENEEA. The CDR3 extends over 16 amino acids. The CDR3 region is CASSLDFGLANNEQFF. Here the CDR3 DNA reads TGTGCCAGCAGCTTAGATTTTGGACTAGCCAACAATGAGCAGTTCTTC.

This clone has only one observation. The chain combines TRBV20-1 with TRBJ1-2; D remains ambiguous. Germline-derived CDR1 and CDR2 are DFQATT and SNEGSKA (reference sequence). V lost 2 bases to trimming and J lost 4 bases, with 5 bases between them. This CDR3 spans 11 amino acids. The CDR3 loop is CSARPLYGYTF. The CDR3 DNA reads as TGCAGTGCTAGACCCCTCTATGGCTACACCTTC.

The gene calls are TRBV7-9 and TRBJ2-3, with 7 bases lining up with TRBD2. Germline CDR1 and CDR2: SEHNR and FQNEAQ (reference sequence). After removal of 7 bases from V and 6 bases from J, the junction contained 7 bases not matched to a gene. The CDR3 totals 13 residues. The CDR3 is CASTRGEGDTQYF. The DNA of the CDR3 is TGTGCCAGCACTCGGGGGGAGGGGGATACGCAGTATTTT. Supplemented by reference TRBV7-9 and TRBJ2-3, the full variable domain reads DTGVSQNPRHKITKRGQNVTFRCDPISEHNRLYWYRQTLGQGPEFLTYFQNEAQLEKSRLLSDRFSAERPKGSFSTLEIQRTEQGDSAMYLCASTRGEGDTQYFGPGTRLTVL.

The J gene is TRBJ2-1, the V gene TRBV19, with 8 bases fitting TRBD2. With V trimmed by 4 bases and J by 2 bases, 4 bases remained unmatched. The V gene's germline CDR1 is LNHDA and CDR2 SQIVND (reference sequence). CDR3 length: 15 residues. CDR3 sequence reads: CASSTLAGPYNEQFF. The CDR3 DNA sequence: TGTGCCAGTAGTACATTAGCGGGGCCCTACAATGAGCAGTTCTTC. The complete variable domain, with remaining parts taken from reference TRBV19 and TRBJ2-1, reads DGGITQSPKYLFRKEGQNVTLSCEQNLNHDAMYWYRQDPGQGLRLIYYSQIVNDFQKGDIAEGYSVSREKKESFPLTVTSAQKNPTAFYLCASSTLAGPYNEQFFGPGTRLTVL.

CDR3 sequence (DNA): TGTGCCAGCAGCCAAGATCAGGAGGGCTATGGCTACACCTTC. Its translation: CASSQDQEGYGYTF. The genes are TRBV3-1 (or the pseudogene TRBV3-2) and TRBJ1-2; unclear D gene. Germline CDR1 is LGHDT and CDR2 is YNNKEL (reference sequence). The CDR3 contains 14 residues. V was clipped by 0 bases and J by 4 bases, with 9 bases between them.

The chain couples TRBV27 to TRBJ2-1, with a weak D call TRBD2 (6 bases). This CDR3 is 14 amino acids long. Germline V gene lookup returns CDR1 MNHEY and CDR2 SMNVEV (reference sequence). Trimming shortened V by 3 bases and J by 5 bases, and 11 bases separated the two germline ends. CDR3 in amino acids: CASSFQRANNEQFF. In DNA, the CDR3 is TGTGCCAGCAGTTTCCAGCGGGCGAACAATGAGCAGTTCTTC.

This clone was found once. The CDR3 here is CSVAPYYGYTF. The CDR3 nucleotides read TGCAGCGTTGCCCCCTACTATGGCTACACCTTC. The rearrangement joins TRBV29-1 to TRBJ1-2; D is unclear. The germline gives CDR1 SQVTM, CDR2 ANQGSEA. V was shortened by 4 bases and J by 3 bases, with 6 bases between the two germline ends. The CDR3 consists of 11 residues.

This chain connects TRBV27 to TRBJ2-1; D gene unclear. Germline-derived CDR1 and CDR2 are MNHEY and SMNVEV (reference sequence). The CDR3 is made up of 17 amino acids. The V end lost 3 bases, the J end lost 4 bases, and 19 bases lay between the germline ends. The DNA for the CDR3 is TGTGCCAGCAGTTTCCTGTCATCGCGGAAGAGATACAATGAGCAGTTCTTC. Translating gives CASSFLSSRKRYNEQFF.

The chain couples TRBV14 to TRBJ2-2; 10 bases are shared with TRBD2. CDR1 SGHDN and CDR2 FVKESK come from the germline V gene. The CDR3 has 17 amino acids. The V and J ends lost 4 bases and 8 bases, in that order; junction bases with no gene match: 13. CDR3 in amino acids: CASSRTGLAGAPGELFF. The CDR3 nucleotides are TGTGCCAGCAGCCGGACTGGGCTAGCGGGGGCACCAGGGGAGCTGTTTTTT.

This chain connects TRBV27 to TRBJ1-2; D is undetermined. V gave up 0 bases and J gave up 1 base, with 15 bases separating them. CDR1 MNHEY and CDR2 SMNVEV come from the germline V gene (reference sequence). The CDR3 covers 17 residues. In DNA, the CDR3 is TGTGCCAGCAGTTTATCTTATAACAGTCCAGATAACTATGGCTACACCTTC. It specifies CASSLSYNSPDNYGYTF.

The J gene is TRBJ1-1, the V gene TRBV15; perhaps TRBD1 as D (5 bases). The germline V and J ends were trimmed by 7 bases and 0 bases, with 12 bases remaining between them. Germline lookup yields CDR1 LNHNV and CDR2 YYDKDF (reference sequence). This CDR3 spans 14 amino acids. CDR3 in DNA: TGTGCCACCACAAAGGACACAGTGAACACTGAAGCTTTCTTT. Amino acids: CATTKDTVNTEAFF.

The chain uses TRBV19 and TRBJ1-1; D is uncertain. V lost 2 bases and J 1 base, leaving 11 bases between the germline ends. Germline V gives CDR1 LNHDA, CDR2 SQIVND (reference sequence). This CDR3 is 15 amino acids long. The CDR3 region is CASSILISENTEAFF. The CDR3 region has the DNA TGTGCCAGTAGTATACTCATCAGTGAGAACACTGAAGCTTTCTTT.

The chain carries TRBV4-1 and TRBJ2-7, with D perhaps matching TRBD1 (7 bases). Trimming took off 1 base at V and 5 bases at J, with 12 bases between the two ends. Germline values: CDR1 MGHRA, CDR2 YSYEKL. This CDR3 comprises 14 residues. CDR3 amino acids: CASSQGRDRDEQYF. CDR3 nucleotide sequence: TGCGCCAGCAGCCAAGGGCGGGACAGAGACGAGCAGTACTTC.